This T cell receptor (beta chain) originates from a study of T cell responses to AZD1222 COVID-19 vaccine. Study-level points and caveats: Close to half of spike-specific TCRs reportedly recognize unmutated variant regions. Spike-specific TCR breadth and depth were elevated following two AZD1222 doses.

The method was immunoSEQ multiplex PCR; TCRdb's version includes in-frame clones alone and lacks a portion of them. The sample lists over 95,000 clones, approximately 91% occurring once. The study pooled second doses at about 4 or about 12 weeks. In regard to this clone: Its antigen remains unknown.

The trim removed 5 bases at V and 2 bases at J, leaving 4 bases unmatched. Germline V gene data show CDR1 as LGHNA and CDR2 as YSLEER. This CDR3 contains 14 residues. The receptor comes from an adult who received the AZD1222 COVID-19 vaccine. The sequencing here drew on peripheral blood, taken 28 days after the second AZD1222 dose. The chain recombines TRBV4-3 with TRBJ1-2; 8 bases map to TRBD1. The CDR3 spells CASSARTGNYGYTF. DNA for the CDR3: TGCGCCAGCAGCGCTCGGACAGGGAACTATGGCTACACCTTC.